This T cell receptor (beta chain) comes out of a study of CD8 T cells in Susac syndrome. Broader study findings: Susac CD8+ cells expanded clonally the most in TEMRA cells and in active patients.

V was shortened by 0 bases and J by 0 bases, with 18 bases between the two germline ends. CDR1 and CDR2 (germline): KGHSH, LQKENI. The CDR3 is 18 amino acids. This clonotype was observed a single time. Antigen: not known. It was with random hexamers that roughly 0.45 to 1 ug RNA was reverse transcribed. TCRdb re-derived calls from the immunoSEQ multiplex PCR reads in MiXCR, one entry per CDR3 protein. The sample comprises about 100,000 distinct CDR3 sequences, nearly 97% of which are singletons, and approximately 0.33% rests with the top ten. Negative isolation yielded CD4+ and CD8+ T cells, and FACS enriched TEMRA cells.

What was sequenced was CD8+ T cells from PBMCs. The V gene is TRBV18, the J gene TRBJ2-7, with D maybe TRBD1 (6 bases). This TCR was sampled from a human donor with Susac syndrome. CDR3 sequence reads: CASSPPLQDRLSSYEQYF. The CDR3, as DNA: TGTGCCAGCTCACCACCTCTTCAGGACAGACTGAGCTCCTACGAGCAGTACTTC. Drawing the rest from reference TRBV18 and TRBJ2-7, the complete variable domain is NAGVMQNPRHLVRRRGQEARLRCSPMKGHSHVYWYRQLPEEGLKFMVYLQKENIIDESGMPKERFSAEFPKEGPSILRIQQVVRGDSAAYFCASSPPLQDRLSSYEQYFGPGTRLTVT.